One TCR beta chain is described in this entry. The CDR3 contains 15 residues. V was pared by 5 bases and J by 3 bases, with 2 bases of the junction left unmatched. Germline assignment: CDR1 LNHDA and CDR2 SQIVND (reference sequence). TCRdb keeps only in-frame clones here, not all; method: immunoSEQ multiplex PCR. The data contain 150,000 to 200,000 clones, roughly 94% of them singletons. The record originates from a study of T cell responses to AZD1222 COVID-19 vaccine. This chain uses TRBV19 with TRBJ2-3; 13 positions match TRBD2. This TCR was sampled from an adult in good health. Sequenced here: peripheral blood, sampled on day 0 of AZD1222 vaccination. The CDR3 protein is CASSLTSGRTDTQYF. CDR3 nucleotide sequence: TGTGCCAGTAGTTTGACTAGCGGGAGGACAGATACGCAGTATTTT.